The 20 T cell receptor beta chains below all came from one sample that was sequenced in a study of blood T cells in healthy people across ages (dated by TCRdb to about 2015). Library preparation was by 5' RACE. Instrument used: Illumina HiSeq 2500. A second roughly 6 to 11 cycle PCR used a sample-barcoded 5' primer and a J-beta primer mix. TCRdb cleaned the public reads at Q25 with fastp, built clones with MiXCR and kept in-frame beta chains. Records with the same CDR3 protein are collapsed into one entry carrying the most frequent genes and DNA. Recorded for this sample are around 1,000,000 distinct CDR3 sequences; under 40% of them occurred a single time. The leading ten clones occupy 10% to 15% of the sample. The sequenced sample was blood. These receptors originate from a man aged 18-30 years in good health.

V usage is TRBV15 and J usage is TRBJ1-2, with D hard to call. The CDR3 length is 13 residues. The ends were cut back, 6 bases at V and 6 bases at J, with 14 bases in the middle. Germline V CDR1 and CDR2: LNHNV, YYDKDF (reference sequence). The CDR3: CATRGLGKNGYTF. The CDR3, as DNA: TGTGCCACCAGAGGTCTCGGGAAGAATGGCTACACCTTC.

The chain combines TRBV6-2 or TRBV6-3 with TRBJ2-4; D possibly corresponds to TRBD1 (5 bases). V dropped 5 bases and J dropped 3 bases, with 17 bases sitting between them. CDR1 is MNHEY and CDR2 is SVGEGT in the germline V gene. The CDR3 extends over 16 amino acids. CDR3 nucleotide sequence: TGTGCCAGCAGTCTTACGCAGGGATGGGTCAAAAACATTCAGTACTTC. The encoded protein is CASSLTQGWVKNIQYF.

The table lists this clonotype with a few counts. This sequence joins TRBV28 and TRBJ2-1; the match to TRBD1 covers 12 bases. CDR1 and CDR2 (germline): MDHEN, SYDVKM. Trimming removed 3 bases from V and 7 bases from J; junction bases left unmatched: 10. The CDR3 consists of 17 residues. The CDR3 DNA sequence: TGTGCCAGCAGTTTCCCCACCGGGACAGGGGGCGGGAATGAGCAGTTCTTC. This translates into CASSFPTGTGGGNEQFF.

This clonotype was seen a handful of times. Written as DNA, the CDR3 is TGTGCCAGCAGCTTGGAGGGTCTCCTCGGCAGGAACTATGGCTACACCTTC. Protein sequence: CASSLEGLLGRNYGYTF. J is TRBJ1-2 and V is TRBV5-4; no firm D call. Trimming took off 0 bases at V and 2 bases at J, with 17 bases between the two ends. CDR3 length equals 17 residues. Germline V gene data show CDR1 as SGHNT and CDR2 as YYREEE (reference sequence).

This clonotype occurred a few times. The rearrangement links TRBV13 to TRBJ2-2; weak D call: TRBD1 (5 bases). Deletions cut 1 base from V and 4 bases from J, with 10 bases between. The CDR3 loop spans 15 amino acids. The germline V gene has CDR1 PRHDT and CDR2 FYEKMQ (reference sequence). The CDR3 loop is CASSLAFQGTGELFF. The CDR3 DNA follows: TGTGCCAGCAGCTTAGCTTTCCAGGGCACCGGGGAGCTGTTTTTT.

This chain links TRBV11-1 with TRBJ2-5; 14 bases match TRBD2. V dropped 6 bases and J dropped 4; count of bases not matched to a gene: 4. The germline V gene encodes CDR1 SGHAT and CDR2 FQDESV (reference sequence). The CDR3 covers 15 residues. The CDR3 coding sequence is TGTGCCAGCAGTTACGGGACTAGCGGGAGAGAGACCCAGTACTTC. It codes for CASSYGTSGRETQYF.

Written as DNA, the CDR3 is TGTGCCAGCAGTGACGGCAGGGTGGGAAATCAGCGGAATCAGCCCCAGCATTTT. Protein sequence: CASSDGRVGNQRNQPQHF. J is TRBJ1-5 and V is TRBV2; perhaps TRBD1 as D (5 bases). CDR3 length equals 18 residues. Trimming left V 3 bases short and J 4 bases short, with 22 bases between. The V gene's germline CDR1 is SNHLY and CDR2 FYNNEI.

This clonotype has more than one count but fewer than ten. This chain joins TRBV10-3 and TRBJ2-7; the match to TRBD1 covers 7 bases. Trimming removed 11 bases from V and 2 bases from J; junction bases left unmatched: 30. CDR1 and CDR2 from the germline V gene are ENHRY and SYGVKD. The CDR3 runs 20 residues. The CDR3: CASLGANDIPGQPNPYEQYF. CDR3 nucleotide sequence: TGTGCCTCCTTGGGGGCAAATGACATACCGGGACAGCCTAACCCCTACGAGCAGTACTTC.

This clonotype has just a few counts. The rearrangement uses TRBV10-3 and TRBJ2-3; D is unresolved. V lost 6 bases to trimming and J lost 5 bases, with 9 bases between them. The V gene's germline CDR1 is ENHRY and CDR2 SYGVKD. The CDR3 length is 12 residues. CDR3 nucleotide sequence: TGTGCCATCAGCGAGGCCGAAGATACGCAGTATTTT. Translation gives CAISEAEDTQYF.

This chain joins TRBV20-1 and TRBJ2-5, with 8 bases lining up with TRBD2. V dropped 1 base and J dropped 11; count of bases not matched to a gene: 15. This CDR3 contains 15 residues. Germline V CDR1 and CDR2: DFQATT, SNEGSKA (reference sequence). CDR3 region: CSARGAGGTYNEQYF. The CDR3 coding sequence is TGCAGTGCTAGAGGGGCGGGGGGTACCTACAATGAGCAGTACTTC.

Concerning this clonotype: An end of the junction does not agree with germline; a read error may underlie this. For the CDR3, the DNA is TGTGCCATCGGTGAGTCGTTGGAGGGCCTGGCTGAAGCTTTCTTT. Translation gives CAIGESLEGLAEAFF. The V call is TRBV10-3, the J call TRBJ1-1, with D uncertain. The CDR3 runs 15 residues. Looked up from germline, CDR1 is ENHRY and CDR2 is SYGVKD.

This chain links TRBV3-1 with TRBJ1-1; tentatively, D is TRBD1 (6 bases). The CDR3 loop spans 15 amino acids. CDR1 and CDR2 (germline): LGHDT, YNNKEL (reference sequence). Trimming took 1 base from V and 4 from J, leaving 13 bases between them. The CDR3 DNA reads TGTGCCAGCAGCCAAGGTACAGGGTCGGGCACTGAAGCTTTCTTT. Its translation is CASSQGTGSGTEAFF.

Many counts were recorded for this clonotype. The chain carries TRBV25-1 and TRBJ1-2; tentatively, D is TRBD1 (6 bases). Germline values: CDR1 MGHDK, CDR2 SYGVNS. CDR3 length: 12 amino acids. The ends were cut back, 4 bases at V and 5 bases at J, with 8 bases in the middle. For the CDR3, the DNA is TGTGCCAGCAGTGCCCAGGGGTATGGCTACACCTTC. This encodes CASSAQGYGYTF.

A single count supports this clonotype. This could be a read error, since a much larger clone is one nucleotide away. V and J are TRBV6-5 and TRBJ1-2; D might be TRBD1 (5 bases). Trimming pared 2 bases from V and 6 bases from J, leaving 16 bases between. CDR1 is MNHEY, CDR2 SVGAGI, per germline. The CDR3 is 15 residues long. The CDR3 nucleotides read TGTGCCAGCAGTTACAGGCTACAGGCCACAGATGGCTACACCTTC. Translating gives CASSYRLQATDGYTF.

The chain combines TRBV12-3 or TRBV12-4 with TRBJ2-7, with D tentatively TRBD2 (6 bases). V lost 5 bases to trimming and J lost 7 bases, with 15 bases between them. This CDR3 is built from 13 residues. The CDR3 DNA reads TGTGCCAGCAGTGTAAAGGAGGGCAATGAGCAGTACTTC. This translates into CASSVKEGNEQYF.

This chain uses TRBV28 with TRBJ2-3; possible D gene TRBD1, 6 bases. The CDR3 contains 13 residues. Germline CDR1 reads MDHEN; CDR2 reads SYDVKM. V shed 5 bases and J shed 6 bases, with 12 bases lying between them. The CDR3 DNA follows: TGTGCCAGCAGTCATACAGGGACCGATACGCAGTATTTT. Its translation: CASSHTGTDTQYF.

This clonotype was counted a few times. This chain joins TRBV7-9 and TRBJ2-7; D might be TRBD2 (5 bases). V lost 5 bases to trimming and J lost 0 bases, with 17 bases between them. This CDR3 has 16 residues. Per the germline V gene, CDR1 is SEHNR and CDR2 is FQNEAQ (reference sequence). DNA of the CDR3: TGTGCCAGCAGCGCGATAACTAGGGCGTCCTCCTACGAGCAGTACTTC. Amino acids: CASSAITRASSYEQYF. The variable domain in full, with the rest retrieved from reference TRBV7-9 and TRBJ2-7, is DTGVSQNPRHKITKRGQNVTFRCDPISEHNRLYWYRQTLGQGPEFLTYFQNEAQLEKSRLLSDRFSAERPKGSFSTLEIQRTEQGDSAMYLCASSAITRASSYEQYFGPGTRLTVT.

This clonotype was observed a handful of times. J is TRBJ2-1 and V is TRBV28; 8 nucleotides line up with TRBD2. The length of the CDR3 is 13 residues. The germline CDR1 and CDR2 sequences are MDHEN and SYDVKM. V trimming: 8 bases; J trimming: 7 bases; junction bases outside the gene matches: 7. The CDR3 DNA reads as TGTGCCAGCGCGTCGGGGGGGCGAAATGAGCAGTTCTTC. Its translation is CASASGGRNEQFF.

A remark on this clonotype: The junction and the germline gene differ at one end; a read error may be behind it. This chain connects TRBV7-7 to TRBJ2-6; no definite D call. CDR1 and CDR2 from the germline V gene are SSHAT and FNYEAQ (reference sequence). The CDR3 loop spans 14 amino acids. Written as DNA, the CDR3 is TGTGCTAGCAACTCAAACTTAGGGGCCAACGTCCTGACTTTC. Amino acids: CASNSNLGANVLTF.

The sample holds many counts of this clonotype. This chain uses TRBV7-9 with TRBJ2-4; the D is unclear. V lost 5 bases and J 13 bases, leaving 12 bases between the germline ends. This CDR3 contains 11 residues. CDR1 is SEHNR and CDR2 is FQNEAQ in the germline V gene (reference sequence). The CDR3 DNA follows: TGTGCCAGCAGCAGTAGGGCGATCCAGTACTTC. Translating it yields CASSSRAIQYF.